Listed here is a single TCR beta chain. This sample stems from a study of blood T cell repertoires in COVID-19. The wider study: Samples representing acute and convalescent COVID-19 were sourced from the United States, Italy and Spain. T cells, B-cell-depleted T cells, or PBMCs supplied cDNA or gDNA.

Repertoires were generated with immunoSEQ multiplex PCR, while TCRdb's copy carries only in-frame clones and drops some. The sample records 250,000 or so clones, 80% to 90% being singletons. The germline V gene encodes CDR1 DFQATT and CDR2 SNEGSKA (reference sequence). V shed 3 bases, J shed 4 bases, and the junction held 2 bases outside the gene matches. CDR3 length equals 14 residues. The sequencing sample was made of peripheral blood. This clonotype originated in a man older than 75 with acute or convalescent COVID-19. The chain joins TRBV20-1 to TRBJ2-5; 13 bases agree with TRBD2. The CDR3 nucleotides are TGCAGTGCTAGTGGACTAGCGGGAGTAGAGACCCAGTACTTC. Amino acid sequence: CSASGLAGVETQYF.